The source of this T cell receptor beta chain is a study of cytomegalovirus exposure and HLA in healthy donors. PCR employed 60 Vbeta and 13 Jbeta primers. Profiling relied on immunoSEQ multiplex PCR, and the TCRdb table lists in-frame clones only, not all of them. This sample yields about 150,000 clones, of which about four fifths are seen a single time; just under 6.5% belongs to the top ten. V trimming: 4 bases; J trimming: 3 bases; junction bases outside the gene matches: 2. The CDR3 totals 15 residues. Looked up from germline, CDR1 is SGHRS and CDR2 is YFSETQ. Material: PBMCs. This chain connects TRBV5-1 to TRBJ2-5; 14 bases are shared with TRBD2. The sequence was obtained from a man aged 50 or older in good health and CMV-seropositive. CDR3 in DNA: TGCGCCAGCAGCCAGGGACTAGCGGGAGAAGAGACCCAGTACTTC. It yields the protein CASSQGLAGEETQYF.